Shown below are 28 T cell receptor beta chains from a single sample sequenced in a study of identical twins. TCRdb used MiXCR to reprocess the 5' RACE reads, holding one entry per CDR3 protein. The table lists 250,000 or so distinct CDR3 sequences, around 8% of them singletons. These records were also assigned to another study, of yellow fever vaccine responses in identical twins.

What was sequenced was CD8+ T cells sorted from blood. The receptors shown here come from a woman aged 18-35 years in good health.

V and J are TRBV4-2 and TRBJ2-2, with 8 bases aligning to TRBD2. Germline trimming cut 1 base from V and 0 bases from J; bases unmatched to any gene: 1. This CDR3 contains 16 residues. Germline CDR1 reads LGHNA; CDR2 reads YNFKEQ. CDR3 residues: CASSQVGLANTGELFF. The DNA of the CDR3 is TGTGCCAGCAGCCAAGTGGGACTAGCGAACACCGGGGAGCTGTTTTTT.

The CDR3 protein is CASSSSSGLAEETQYF. The CDR3 DNA reads TGTGCCAGCAGCTCCAGTTCGGGACTAGCTGAGGAGACCCAGTACTTC. The rearrangement joins TRBV7-9 to TRBJ2-5; TRBD2 matches at 9 bases. The length of the CDR3 is 16 residues. The V gene end was trimmed by 4 bases and the J gene end by 5 bases; junction bases not matched to a gene: 11. CDR1 and CDR2 from the germline V gene are SEHNR and FQNEAQ (reference sequence).

The chain uses TRBV5-1 and TRBJ2-1; unclear D gene. Germline V gene sequence: CDR1 SGHRS, CDR2 YFSETQ. Trimming removed 6 bases at V and 2 bases at J, with 9 bases between. The CDR3 contains 13 residues. The CDR3 region is CASTEVPYNEQFF. DNA for the CDR3: TGCGCCAGCACTGAGGTACCCTACAATGAGCAGTTCTTC.

This clonotype was picked up many times. J is TRBJ2-7 and V is TRBV7-8, with 10 bases fitting TRBD1. The V and J ends lost 4 bases and 2 bases, in that order; junction bases with no gene match: 20. This CDR3 contains 20 residues. Looked up from germline, CDR1 is SGHVS and CDR2 is FQNEAQ. CDR3 region: CASSSPLRLGPGQGTYEQYF. The CDR3 region has the DNA TGTGCCAGCAGCTCGCCTCTCCGACTAGGACCGGGACAGGGGACCTACGAGCAGTACTTC.

DNA of the CDR3: TGTGCCAGCAGCGTAGTTCCCGGACAAGAGACCCAGTACTTC. Translation: CASSVVPGQETQYF. The chain joins TRBV9 to TRBJ2-5; D remains unclear. The CDR3 extends over 14 amino acids. In germline, CDR1 is SGDLS, CDR2 YYNGEE. The V end lost 0 bases, the J end lost 2 bases, and 8 bases lay between the germline ends.

This chain joins TRBV7-2 and TRBJ2-7, with D unclear. V lost 1 base, J lost 2 bases, and 12 bases lay in between. Germline V gene lookup returns CDR1 SGHTA and CDR2 FQGNSA. This CDR3 has 15 residues. The CDR3 DNA follows: TGTGCCAGCAGCTTAGAGCTTTCCGATACCTACGAGCAGTACTTC. Amino acids: CASSLELSDTYEQYF. Full variable domain (rest looked up from reference TRBV7-2 and TRBJ2-7): GAGVSQSPSNKVTEKGKDVELRCDPISGHTALYWYRQSLGQGLEFLIYFQGNSAPDKSGLPSDRFSAERTGGSVSTLTIQRTQQEDSAVYLCASSLELSDTYEQYFGPGTRLTVT.

The chain links TRBV5-6 to TRBJ2-6; 8 bases fit TRBD1. Per germline, CDR1 SGHDT and CDR2 YYEEEE. This CDR3 contains 17 residues. V was pared by 1 base and J by 1 base, with 4 bases of the junction left unmatched. CDR3: CASSLPGGPSGANVLTF. The DNA for the CDR3 is TGTGCCAGCAGCTTGCCAGGGGGCCCATCTGGGGCCAACGTCCTGACTTTC.

This clonotype was seen repeatedly, ten times or more. The chain has TRBV5-4 and TRBJ1-6; 10 bases line up with TRBD1. This CDR3 region has 17 residues. Germline V CDR1 and CDR2: SGHNT, YYREEE (reference sequence). V lost 0 bases and J lost 9; bases outside the gene matches: 9. CDR3: CASSLEGQGSSFSPLHF. CDR3 nucleotides: TGTGCCAGCAGCTTGGAGGGACAGGGGAGCTCTTTTTCACCCCTCCACTTT.

This clonotype was counted many times. The rearrangement uses TRBV15 and TRBJ2-3; 10 nucleotides line up with TRBD1. The CDR3 totals 16 residues. J was trimmed by 4 bases and V by 0 bases; bases with no gene match: 4. Germline lookup yields CDR1 LNHNV and CDR2 YYDKDF (reference sequence). The CDR3 spells CATSRDSGQGADTQYF. CDR3 bases: TGTGCCACCAGCAGAGATTCAGGACAGGGGGCAGATACGCAGTATTTT. Full variable domain (outside the CDR3, taken from reference TRBV15 and TRBJ2-3): DAMVIQNPRYQVTQFGKPVTLSCSQTLNHNVMYWYQQKSSQAPKLLFHYYDKDFNNEADTPDNFQSRRPNTSFCFLDIRSPGLGDTAMYLCATSRDSGQGADTQYFGPGTRLTVL.

The chain joins TRBV11-2 to TRBJ2-5; D is unresolved. Trimming took off 5 bases at V and 5 bases at J, with 12 bases between the two ends. The CDR3 sequence is 13 residues long. Looked up from germline, CDR1 is SGHAT and CDR2 is FQNNGV. The DNA of the CDR3 is TGTGCCAGCAGCAATCGACATCGCGAGACCCAGTACTTC. Its translation is CASSNRHRETQYF.

This clonotype was counted a few times. V is TRBV27 and J is TRBJ2-5, with D perhaps TRBD2 (5 bases). V lost 8 bases and J 5 bases, leaving 18 bases between the germline ends. This CDR3 comprises 14 residues. Germline CDR1 is MNHEY and CDR2 is SMNVEV (reference sequence). Written as DNA, the CDR3 is TGTGCCAGCGGCCAGCGGAGCGGTGTTGAGACCCAGTACTTC. Residues: CASGQRSGVETQYF.

This clonotype was seen more than once but under ten times. The gene calls are TRBV14 and TRBJ2-7; D is possibly TRBD2 (5 bases). V lost 2 bases to trimming and J lost 3 bases, with 14 bases between them. The germline CDR1 and CDR2 sequences are SGHDN and FVKESK. This CDR3 contains 15 residues. CDR3 DNA sequence: TGTGCCAGCAGCCAAATAAATTTCCGGGGCTACGAGCAGTACTTC. Translation: CASSQINFRGYEQYF.

V gene TRBV20-1 combines with J gene TRBJ2-3, with TRBD2 as a possible D gene (5 bases). Germline assignment: CDR1 DFQATT and CDR2 SNEGSKA (reference sequence). This CDR3 contains 16 residues. V was trimmed by 5 bases and J by 0 bases, leaving 18 bases between them. The CDR3 reads CSADYPDLLSTDTQYF. CDR3 bases: TGCAGTGCTGACTACCCTGACCTGTTAAGCACAGATACGCAGTATTTT.

This clonotype was observed a handful of times. The rearrangement uses TRBV6-4 and TRBJ2-7, with a possible D match to TRBD2 (6 bases). The ends were cut back, 7 bases at V and 6 bases at J, with 22 bases in the middle. The CDR3 is 15 residues long. Per germline, CDR1 MRHNA and CDR2 SNTAGT. CDR3 DNA sequence: TGTGCCAGCACGGTCCAAAACGGCACTAGCCGCGAGCAGTACTTC. This codes for CASTVQNGTSREQYF.

This clonotype has more than one count but fewer than ten. J is TRBJ2-7 and V is TRBV19; D is undetermined. Per germline, CDR1 LNHDA and CDR2 SQIVND (reference sequence). CDR3 length: 13 amino acids. V lost 5 bases and J 3 bases, leaving 11 bases between the germline ends. The CDR3 nucleotides are TGTGCCAGTAGTTTCGACCCCAACTACGAGCAGTACTTC. Protein: CASSFDPNYEQYF.

In its sample, this clonotype was seen many times. The genes are TRBV5-6 and TRBJ2-1; D unresolved. V was trimmed by 0 bases and J by 5 bases, leaving 12 bases between them. The CDR3 is made up of 15 amino acids. Per germline, CDR1 SGHDT and CDR2 YYEEEE. The CDR3 coding sequence is TGTGCCAGCAGCTTGGCCGCTCTAGTAGACAATGAGCAGTTCTTC. Its protein is CASSLAALVDNEQFF.

Ten or more counts support this clonotype. The chain links TRBV27 to TRBJ2-7; D remains ambiguous. The CDR3 spans 13 residues. Germline lookup yields CDR1 MNHEY and CDR2 SMNVEV (reference sequence). V was shortened by 0 bases and J by 4 bases, with 7 bases between the two germline ends. In DNA form, the CDR3 reads TGTGCCAGCAGTTTATCGATAACGTACGAGCAGTACTTC. Protein product: CASSLSITYEQYF.

The V gene is TRBV20-1, the J gene TRBJ2-7; no definite D call. The CDR3 is made up of 16 amino acids. CDR1 DFQATT and CDR2 SNEGSKA come from the germline V gene (reference sequence). Trimming took off 6 bases at V and 2 bases at J, with 23 bases between the two ends. The CDR3 loop is CSANSEDSFSPYEQYF. The CDR3, as DNA: TGCAGTGCGAATAGTGAAGATTCCTTTAGCCCCTACGAGCAGTACTTC.

The chain has TRBV3-1 and TRBJ2-5; TRBD2 matches at 8 bases. The CDR3 consists of 16 residues. V shed 3 bases, J shed 1 base, and the junction held 7 bases outside the gene matches. Germline V gives CDR1 LGHDT, CDR2 YNNKEL (reference sequence). CDR3 DNA sequence: TGTGCCAGCAGCCAGGCGGGGGGCGAGAGCCAAGAGACCCAGTACTTC. Translating it yields CASSQAGGESQETQYF.

The CDR3 loop is CASSLPEQFGDEQYF. The CDR3 DNA reads as TGTGCCAGCAGCTTGCCCGAACAGTTCGGGGACGAGCAGTACTTC. The chain recombines TRBV7-9 with TRBJ2-7; the D gene is possibly TRBD2 (5 bases). Germline V CDR1 and CDR2: SEHNR, FQNEAQ (reference sequence). V lost 3 bases, J lost 5 bases, and 17 bases lay in between. The length of the CDR3 is 15 residues. The variable domain in full, completed from reference TRBV7-9 and TRBJ2-7, reads DTGVSQNPRHKITKRGQNVTFRCDPISEHNRLYWYRQTLGQGPEFLTYFQNEAQLEKSRLLSDRFSAERPKGSFSTLEIQRTEQGDSAMYLCASSLPEQFGDEQYFGPGTRLTVT.

This clonotype has at least ten counts. This chain joins TRBV29-1 and TRBJ2-7; 9 nucleotides match TRBD1. With V trimmed by 1 base and J by 4 bases, 2 bases remained unmatched. From germline, CDR1 is SQVTM and CDR2 ANQGSEA. This CDR3 is 13 amino acids long. CDR3 sequence: CSVEVQGAYEQYF. The CDR3 bases are TGCAGCGTTGAAGTACAGGGGGCTTACGAGCAGTACTTC.

For this clonotype: Being one base from a much bigger clone, this may be a read error. The V gene is TRBV14, the J gene TRBJ2-1; the match to TRBD2 covers 8 bases. The V gene end was trimmed by 0 bases and the J gene end by 10 bases; junction bases not matched to a gene: 11. CDR3 size: 16 residues. Germline V gene lookup returns CDR1 SGHDN and CDR2 FVKESK. The CDR3 coding sequence is TGTGCCAGCAGCCAAGATTTACAAGCGGGAGTTAGCGAGCAGTTCTTC. Its translation is CASSQDLQAGVSEQFF. Based on the CDR3 plus reference TRBV14 and TRBJ2-1, the full variable domain is EAGVTQFPSHSVIEKGQTVTLRCDPISGHDNLYWYRRVMGKEIKFLLHFVKESKQDESGMPNNRFLAERTGGTYSTLKVQPAELEDSGVYFCASSQDLQAGVSEQFFGPGTRLTVL.

This clonotype occurred many times. The chain joins TRBV9 to TRBJ2-4; 8 positions match TRBD1. From germline, CDR1 is SGDLS and CDR2 YYNGEE. J lost 5 bases, V lost 4 bases, and 8 bases had no gene match. The CDR3 is made up of 15 amino acids. The CDR3 DNA follows: TGTGCCAGCAGCCCTCTCGGACAGGGTGAAAACATTCAGTACTTC. It specifies CASSPLGQGENIQYF.

This clonotype has a handful of counts. The chain joins TRBV20-1 to TRBJ2-5; 12 positions match TRBD2. Trimming took 1 base from V and 2 from J; bases not matched to a gene: 2. The CDR3 is made up of 15 amino acids. The germline V gene encodes CDR1 DFQATT and CDR2 SNEGSKA (reference sequence). CDR3 DNA: TGCAGTGCTAGAGGGACTAGCGGGGTACAAGAGACCCAGTACTTC. Encoded protein: CSARGTSGVQETQYF.

This clonotype was picked up many times. The chain couples TRBV12-3 or TRBV12-4 to TRBJ2-1, with D uncertain. This CDR3 has 14 residues. V dropped 3 bases and J dropped 9 bases, with 15 bases sitting between them. The CDR3 loop is CASSFSGRSAEQFF. Written as DNA, the CDR3 is TGTGCCAGCAGTTTTTCGGGTAGAAGCGCTGAGCAGTTCTTC.

This rearrangement joins TRBV5-6 to TRBJ2-7; possibly TRBD2 for D (6 bases). The V gene's germline CDR1 is SGHDT and CDR2 YYEEEE. The CDR3 totals 14 residues. V lost 4 bases to trimming and J lost 3 bases, with 14 bases between them. The CDR3 reads CASSTFGTLYEQYF. The CDR3 DNA reads as TGTGCCAGCAGCACTTTCGGGACTCTCTACGAGCAGTACTTC.

This clonotype was found many times. V is TRBV20-1 and J is TRBJ1-1, with D perhaps matching TRBD1 (5 bases). Trimming stripped 2 bases from V and 3 bases from J, with 7 bases between. This CDR3 is 12 amino acids long. The germline V gene encodes CDR1 DFQATT and CDR2 SNEGSKA (reference sequence). The CDR3 is CSARQGDTEAFF. The CDR3 nucleotides read TGCAGTGCTAGACAGGGAGACACTGAAGCTTTCTTT.

This clonotype was detected only a few times. The chain joins TRBV6-1 to TRBJ2-7; the D call may be TRBD1 or TRBD2 (6 bases each). CDR3 length: 17 residues. CDR1 MNHNS and CDR2 SASEGT come from the germline V gene. Trimming shortened V by 7 bases and J by 1 base, and 23 bases separated the two germline ends. This CDR3 is CASIHGGWASGSYEQYF. The CDR3 DNA is TGTGCCAGCATCCACGGGGGCTGGGCCTCCGGGTCCTACGAGCAGTACTTC.